This entry concerns a single TCR beta chain. Its antigen remains undetermined. One end of the junction varies from germline; a read error may be responsible. Library preparation employed RT-PCR. Sequencer: NextSeq 550. In-frame beta chains were kept once TCRdb had trimmed the public reads at Q25 with fastp and called clones with MiXCR. Each CDR3 protein gets just one entry, which takes the most common genes and DNA from the rows behind it. This sample lists over 400,000 distinct CDR3 sequences; around 15% were detected once. Together, the top ten hold just over 7% of the sample. The data were obtained in a study of patients and donors after allogeneic stem cell transplantation (dated by TCRdb to 2019 to 2021). Including the terminal cysteine and phenylalanine, the CDR3 comprises 13 residues. Left in the record is the CDR3 DNA by itself, 39 bases read in frame from the first base.

The V gene is TRBV12-3 or TRBV12-4 and the J gene is TRBJ1-1; a weak D assignment points to TRBD1 (6 bases agree). This receptor was taken from a human donor who was either an allogeneic HSCT recipient or a stem cell or donor lymphocyte infusion donor (not recorded which). It is not recorded whose cells these are; they may come from a transplant donor. Sequencing was performed on blood, either unsorted or a sorted T cell fraction (not recorded which). The CDR3 is CASSQGLNTEASF. Read as DNA, the sequence is TGTGCCAGCAGCCAGGGGCTGAACACTGAAGCTTCCTTT.